The text below deals with one T cell receptor (beta chain). This clonotype showed up many times. No antigen is known for it. It has no much larger one-base neighbor in the sample; base qualities were not kept. The data originate from a study of regulatory T cells in long-lasting Graves disease (dated by TCRdb to the early 2020s). A note on the overall study: Patients with newly diagnosed Graves' disease had been on antithyroid drugs for under 3 months. This study used TCR sequencing and RNA sequencing of peripheral blood to compare persistent Graves' disease patients against newly diagnosed Graves' disease patients. The study was conducted in China and was registered as a clinical trial. TCR sequencing covered about 13 persistent and some 20 newly diagnosed Graves' disease patients, 33 samples in total. What the research found in general, with its limitations: Compared with newly diagnosed patients, patients with persistent Graves' disease had lower TCR Shannon entropy and fewer highly expanded clones, which suggests clonal expansion. Persistent disease showed preferential use of TRBV28, TRBJ1-2 and TRBJ2-5, whereas newly diagnosed disease favored TRBV20-1 and TRBJ2-1. Only peripheral blood was studied, because thyroid tissue, the primary lesion, was inaccessible. A larger number of public clonotypes was shared among persistent patients (fewer than 3,000) than among newly diagnosed patients (around 880). As a limitation, the authors acknowledged that the small sample size may reduce accuracy. Sequencing and analysis were restricted to the TCR beta chain.

The protocol used for the library was multiplex PCR. The instrument was an Illumina HiSeq 4000. To build TCR beta libraries, CDR3 regions were amplified by Arm-PCR using iRepertoire HTBI primers. Before sequencing, the PCR products went through gel purification. From the authors' description of their analysis: Across samples, about 64 TRBV and 14 TRBJ segments were identified and used for gene usage analysis of CDR3 amino acid clonotypes. COPE and FqMerger were used to merge filtered high-quality paired reads into contigs. BLAST was used to align contigs to IMGT TRBV, TRBD and TRBJ reference genes, with CDR3 defined following IMGT. Any clonotype with a frequency above 0.1% was classified as a highly expanded clone. Shannon entropy served as the measure of repertoire diversity, while the Gini coefficient captured V-J evenness. A clonotype was considered public if more than one individual shared it. TCRdb applied fastp at Q25 and MiXCR to the public reads, then kept only in-frame beta chains. Each CDR3 protein appears once, grouped with its most common genes and DNA. The V and J calls here are based on TCRdb, not the publication. The sample table lists 450,000 to 600,000 distinct CDR3 sequences, 13% of them with a count of one. Jointly, the top ten make up more than 8.5% of the sample.

In light of the paper, this sample's time point label describes: newly diagnosed GD, antithyroid drugs for less than 3 months. RNA was extracted from PBMCs in TRIzol for both TCR sequencing and RNA sequencing. The diagnosis of Graves' disease followed American Thyroid Association guidelines. The patients came from an endocrinology department in Xi'an, China. Each patient gave about 8.1 milliliters of peripheral blood, collected in an EDTA anticoagulant tube. Ficoll Paque Plus density gradient separation was used to isolate PBMCs, and no additional T cell sorting was done. An Agilent 2100 Bioanalyzer and agarose gel were used to assess RNA quality, and a NanoDrop 2000 was used to measure RNA concentration. At the junction V is shortened by 5 bases and J by 1 base; bases outside the gene matches: 10. From a lookup of the germline V gene (reference sequence), CDR1 and CDR2 are DFQATT and SNEGSKA. The cysteine opens and the phenylalanine closes a CDR3 of 16 amino acids. The retained sequence is limited to the CDR3, 48 bases, with the frame set at the first base.

These data also formed part of another study, on T cells in Graves' hyperthyroidism and ophthalmopathy. The other study reports the following: Stable Graves' hyperthyroidism was defined as no progression to ophthalmopathy during 18 months of follow-up. Hyperthyroidism patients were newly diagnosed, with disease duration under 2 months, and aged 18 to 65 years. Any patient with an uncontrolled infection, another autoimmune disease, pregnancy or lactation was excluded. Diagnoses were established on the basis of clinical symptoms, serum thyroxine and TRAb, thyroid ultrasound, and orbital computed tomography. For the first round of RT-PCR on the TCR CDR3, the HTBI primer set was used together with the Qiagen OneStep RT-PCR kit. Most expanded thyroid clonotypes (frequency above 0.001) were also detected in blood, a finding suggesting that blood repertoires may reflect thyroid immune responses. In cross-validation, a model built on a 13 V-J signature told ophthalmopathy apart from stable hyperthyroidism with under 90% sensitivity and roughly 82% specificity, and in testing the same model reached 80%/75%. In validation, the model predicted progression to ophthalmopathy with roughly 70% sensitivity and over 72% specificity, a median of around six months before onset. To identify distinguishing TCR V-J signatures, a discovery cohort of 100 patients was used, comprising under 45 with Graves' ophthalmopathy and around 57 with stable Graves' hyperthyroidism. Prospective prediction of ophthalmopathy was tested in an independent validation cohort of fewer than 20 hyperthyroidism patients and around 16 patients who later progressed to ophthalmopathy. The approximately 90 discovery patients were randomly split 7:3 into training and test sets. In about 6 Graves' hyperthyroidism patients, the study also compared T-cell repertoires from thyroid tissue with T-cell repertoires from blood. Following sampling, methimazole starting at 30 mg daily was given to hyperthyroidism patients, and high-dose intravenous methylprednisolone was given to ophthalmopathy patients. A second multiplex PCR round built the libraries, followed by size selection and purification. Sequencing of the libraries was done on an Illumina HiSeq2000 using paired-end 100 bp reads. SOAPnuke was used to process the raw data, throwing out any read that contained adapters or uncalled bases, had a mean Phred below 15, or lacked an exact constant-primer or identifier match. High-quality paired reads were merged using COPE v1.2.5, and each unique nucleotide sequence was defined as a clonotype. MiTCR v1.1 was used to align clonotypes to the IMGT TRBV, TRBD and TRBJ reference segments. The analysis included only V-J combinations with a frequency above 0.0001, which together covered 99% to 99.2% of the repertoires. The TCS score was defined as the ratio of F50 (clonal expansion) to E x V (chaos), calculated using BLOSUM62-based TCRdist between CDR3 peptides within each V-J. Welch's t-statistics and random forest reduced roughly 530 V-J features to 13, which were used in a naive Bayes classifier (R e1071). No statistical method was used to fix the sample size in advance, and group allocation was not hidden from the investigators. The paper reports TCR Vbeta CDR3 sequencing of approximately 130 peripheral blood samples: approximately 41 ophthalmopathy, under 85 hyperthyroidism and around 17 progressor patients.

The clonotype originates from a man in his thirties or forties with Graves disease. Donor details come from another sample of the same person, matched by shared clones. In this chain, TRBV20-1 is recombined with TRBJ2-3, with TRBD2 identical over 9 junction bases. Sequences were derived from peripheral blood mononuclear cells (PBMCs), sampled at new diagnosis, from a patient treated with antithyroid drugs. The DNA is TGCAGTGCTCACCTCACCTTAGCGGGAGGCACAGATACGCAGTATTTT. This gives the protein CSAHLTLAGGTDTQYF.